The 27 T cell receptor beta chains below were found in one sample sequenced in a study of T cell responses to AZD1222 COVID-19 vaccine. Using immunoSEQ multiplex PCR, the repertoire was profiled, and TCRdb retains in-frame clones only, with some absent. There are 95,000 to 150,000 clones in the sample; about 89% occur only once, and 25% to 30% lies in the top ten. The specimen comprised peripheral blood, sampled on day 0 of AZD1222 vaccination. These receptor sequences come from an adult in good health.

The chain recombines TRBV9 with TRBJ2-1; perhaps TRBD1 as D (6 bases). This CDR3 contains 15 residues. V dropped 0 bases and J dropped 6 bases, with 13 bases sitting between them. Germline assignment: CDR1 SGDLS and CDR2 YYNGEE. This CDR3 is CASSVVGQSFNEQFF. The CDR3 DNA reads TGTGCCAGCAGCGTAGTCGGACAGAGTTTCAATGAGCAGTTCTTC.

The V gene is TRBV19, the J gene TRBJ1-5, with no clear D. Trimming removed 2 bases from V and 0 bases from J, with 5 bases in between. Germline V gene data show CDR1 as LNHDA and CDR2 as SQIVND (reference sequence). The CDR3 is made up of 14 amino acids. CDR3 sequence (DNA): TGTGCCAGTAGTATATTTGCTAGCAATCAGCCCCAGCATTTT. This translates into CASSIFASNQPQHF.

This clone was recorded only once. The chain joins TRBV18 to TRBJ2-3; D is undetermined. Germline V gene data show CDR1 as KGHSH and CDR2 as LQKENI. V was cut by 6 bases and J by 4 bases, with 14 bases left in between. The CDR3 has 14 residues. The CDR3 coding sequence is TGTGCCAGCTCCACAGCTTTGGGTGCAGATACGCAGTATTTT. This gives the protein CASSTALGADTQYF.

This clone was seen a handful of times. The chain couples TRBV11-3 to TRBJ2-3; 7 bases map to TRBD2. V trimming: 5 bases; J trimming: 3 bases; junction bases outside the gene matches: 2. The CDR3 has 13 residues. The germline V gene has CDR1 SGHNT and CDR2 YENEEA. This chain's CDR3 is CASSRRGTDTQYF. CDR3 DNA sequence: TGTGCCAGCAGCCGGCGGGGGACAGATACGCAGTATTTT.

This clone was detected once. The chain employs TRBV19 and TRBJ2-7; 9 bases map to TRBD1. V shed 1 base, J shed 4 bases, and the junction held 8 bases outside the gene matches. The CDR3 extends over 16 amino acids. Looked up from germline, CDR1 is LNHDA and CDR2 is SQIVND (reference sequence). The CDR3 DNA follows: TGTGCCAGTAGTATAGGCCCGGGACAGGGTGTATACGAGCAGTACTTC. It codes for CASSIGPGQGVYEQYF. Together with reference TRBV19 and TRBJ2-7, the CDR3 gives the full variable domain: DGGITQSPKYLFRKEGQNVTLSCEQNLNHDAMYWYRQDPGQGLRLIYYSQIVNDFQKGDIAEGYSVSREKKESFPLTVTSAQKNPTAFYLCASSIGPGQGVYEQYFGPGTRLTVT.

The V call is TRBV6-5, the J call TRBJ2-2, with D unclear. This CDR3 is 16 amino acids long. Germline V gives CDR1 MNHEY, CDR2 SVGAGI. V was trimmed by 3 bases and J by 0 bases, leaving 11 bases between them. DNA for the CDR3: TGTGCCAGCAGTTATGGCAGACCCCCGAACACCGGGGAGCTGTTTTTT. Protein: CASSYGRPPNTGELFF.

V and J are TRBV27 and TRBJ1-3, with D unresolved. This CDR3 region has 15 residues. Germline values: CDR1 MNHEY, CDR2 SMNVEV (reference sequence). V lost 7 bases and J 0 bases, leaving 13 bases between the germline ends. The CDR3 sequence: CASKEDRSSGNTIYF. CDR3 sequence (DNA): TGTGCCAGCAAGGAGGATAGATCCTCTGGAAACACCATATATTTT.

This chain joins TRBV6-6 and TRBJ1-2; D is perhaps TRBD1 (6 bases). With 2 bases removed from V and 8 bases from J, the gap between germline ends came to 18 bases. CDR3 length: 15 residues. Germline loops: CDR1 MNHNY, CDR2 SVGAGI (reference sequence). CDR3 region: CASSYRTGRDNGYTF. CDR3 coding DNA: TGTGCCAGCAGTTACCGAACAGGGAGAGATAACGGCTACACCTTC.

The J gene is TRBJ1-5, the V gene TRBV15; TRBD1 matches at 7 bases. Germline trimming cut 1 base from V and 4 bases from J; bases unmatched to any gene: 7. Looked up from germline, CDR1 is LNHNV and CDR2 is YYDKDF (reference sequence). The CDR3 runs to 16 residues. The CDR3 DNA is TGTGCCACCAGCAGAGCGGTGGGGACAGCAAATCAGCCCCAGCATTTT. Translation: CATSRAVGTANQPQHF.

The DNA of the CDR3 is TGCGCCAGCAGCCTGGGATACAGGGGGAACCAAGAGACCCAGTACTTC. Translating it yields CASSLGYRGNQETQYF. The chain couples TRBV5-1 to TRBJ2-5, with TRBD1 identical over 8 bases. The CDR3 totals 16 residues. The junction had 8 bases not matched to a gene; V was cut back by 4 bases and J by 0 bases. Germline V gene lookup returns CDR1 SGHRS and CDR2 YFSETQ.

Points on this clone: The sample carries other DNA sequences with the same CDR3. This chain links TRBV5-1 with TRBJ1-1, with D uncertain. From germline, CDR1 is SGHRS and CDR2 YFSETQ. The germline V and J ends were trimmed by 0 bases and 1 base, with 7 bases remaining between them. The CDR3 runs 14 residues. The CDR3 protein is CASSLDRANTEAFF. The CDR3 nucleotides are TGCGCCAGCAGCTTGGACAGAGCGAACACTGAAGCTTTCTTT.

This chain uses TRBV27 with TRBJ1-1; no reliable D call. This CDR3 spans 15 amino acids. Germline assignment: CDR1 MNHEY and CDR2 SMNVEV (reference sequence). V lost 1 base and J lost 1, with 10 bases in between. The CDR3 here is CASSLLGLGNTEAFF. The CDR3 bases are TGTGCCAGCAGTTTATTGGGTTTGGGGAACACTGAAGCTTTCTTT.

The chain's CDR3 is CASSPGVGRNEQYF. The DNA of the CDR3 is TGCGCCAGCAGCCCGGGGGTCGGGAGAAACGAGCAGTACTTC. The rearrangement uses TRBV5-1 and TRBJ2-7; a weak D match, TRBD2 (6 bases). The CDR3 has 14 residues. Per germline, CDR1 SGHRS and CDR2 YFSETQ. V was cut by 4 bases and J by 5 bases, with 16 bases left in between.

This chain connects TRBV5-6 to TRBJ2-2; 8 bases fit TRBD1. Germline trimming cut 6 bases from V and 6 bases from J; bases unmatched to any gene: 1. This CDR3 region has 12 residues. Germline V gene data show CDR1 as SGHDT and CDR2 as YYEEEE. The CDR3 DNA follows: TGTGCCAGCACGGGACAGGCCGGGGAGCTGTTTTTT. This sequence encodes CASTGQAGELFF.

The chain joins TRBV7-9 to TRBJ2-1; TRBD1 matches at 9 bases. The trim removed 7 bases at V and 7 bases at J, leaving 8 bases unmatched. This CDR3 comprises 14 residues. Germline lookup yields CDR1 SEHNR and CDR2 FQNEAQ (reference sequence). The CDR3 DNA reads TGTGCCAGCACCCGACAGGGGGTCGGGAATGAGCAGTTCTTC. The encoded protein is CASTRQGVGNEQFF.

This chain connects TRBV5-4 to TRBJ2-1; D remains unclear. Germline values: CDR1 SGHNT, CDR2 YYREEE (reference sequence). Trimming left V 4 bases short and J 0 bases short, with 14 bases between. CDR3 length: 16 amino acids. CDR3: CASSPESLLSYNEQFF. The CDR3 nucleotides are TGTGCCAGCAGCCCGGAGAGCCTGCTCTCCTACAATGAGCAGTTCTTC.

This chain joins TRBV29-1 and TRBJ2-3; D might be TRBD2 (5 bases). Germline V gives CDR1 SQVTM, CDR2 ANQGSEA. The CDR3 is made up of 17 amino acids. V was trimmed by 1 base and J by 2 bases, leaving 19 bases between them. In DNA form, the CDR3 reads TGCAGCGTTGAAGTGGCTGGCGAGGGAGAGCCCACAGATACGCAGTATTTT. Amino acid sequence: CSVEVAGEGEPTDTQYF.

The rearrangement joins TRBV18 to TRBJ1-1; 7 positions match TRBD1. CDR3 length equals 14 residues. Germline V gene sequence: CDR1 KGHSH, CDR2 LQKENI. V shed 6 bases, J shed 6 bases, and the junction held 10 bases outside the gene matches. The CDR3 loop is CASSTTGAIAEAFF. CDR3 nucleotides: TGTGCCAGCTCGACCACAGGGGCGATTGCTGAAGCTTTCTTT. Variable domain in full (rest from reference TRBV18 and TRBJ1-1): NAGVMQNPRHLVRRRGQEARLRCSPMKGHSHVYWYRQLPEEGLKFMVYLQKENIIDESGMPKERFSAEFPKEGPSILRIQQVVRGDSAAYFCASSTTGAIAEAFFGQGTRLTVV.

The rearrangement joins TRBV7-2 to TRBJ2-7, with D hard to call. From germline, CDR1 is SGHTA and CDR2 FQGNSA. V was trimmed by 4 bases and J by 2 bases, leaving 3 bases between them. The CDR3 runs to 11 residues. The CDR3 bases are TGTGCCAGCAGCTCCCCCTACGAGCAGTACTTC. Translation gives CASSSPYEQYF.

There are a few counts of this clone. The chain recombines TRBV19 with TRBJ2-7; no clear D gene. Germline values: CDR1 LNHDA, CDR2 SQIVND (reference sequence). This CDR3 has 14 residues. Between the trimmed V and J ends, which lost 6 bases and 6 bases, there was a span of 18 bases. In DNA form, the CDR3 reads TGTGCCAGTAGGCCCCAATCGGTTCGAAGCGAGCAGTACTTC. Translated, it gives CASRPQSVRSEQYF.

The rearrangement joins TRBV30 to TRBJ1-6; possibly TRBD1 for D (6 bases). Per the germline V gene, CDR1 is GTSNPN and CDR2 is SVGIG (reference sequence). The CDR3 is made up of 14 amino acids. V was trimmed by 3 bases and J by 7 bases, leaving 13 bases between them. CDR3 sequence: CAWRAGGGNSPLHF. The CDR3 DNA reads as TGTGCCTGGAGGGCCGGGGGCGGGAATTCACCCCTCCACTTT.

The chain links TRBV12-3 or TRBV12-4 to TRBJ1-2; D is possibly TRBD1 (6 bases). Trimming shortened V by 1 base and J by 8 bases, and 11 bases separated the two germline ends. The CDR3 is 13 amino acids. The CDR3 nucleotides read TGTGCCAGCAGTTTAGAACAGGGTTGGGGCTACACCTTC. Translation gives CASSLEQGWGYTF.

The V call is TRBV27, the J call TRBJ1-2; no reliable D call. This CDR3 has 13 amino acids. Germline V gene sequence: CDR1 MNHEY, CDR2 SMNVEV (reference sequence). The V end lost 6 bases, the J end lost 8 bases, and 16 bases lay between the germline ends. As DNA, the CDR3 is TGTGCCAGCAGACGGTCATTTGGACGCGGCTACACCTTC. Its protein product is CASRRSFGRGYTF.

V and J are TRBV7-2 and TRBJ1-5; 7 bases agree with TRBD1. J gave up 3 bases and V 0 bases, and 8 bases lay outside the gene matches. This CDR3 region has 17 residues. Germline V CDR1 and CDR2: SGHTA, FQGNSA. The CDR3 sequence is CASSLAPLTGINQPQHF. The CDR3 DNA is TGTGCCAGCAGCTTAGCGCCTTTGACAGGGATCAATCAGCCCCAGCATTTT.

The V and J genes are TRBV14 and TRBJ2-3; 12 bases align to TRBD2. Germline-derived CDR1 and CDR2 are SGHDN and FVKESK. J was trimmed by 5 bases and V by 0 bases; bases with no gene match: 6. The CDR3 is 17 residues long. The CDR3 spells CASSQDLLAGGQDTQYF. The CDR3 coding sequence is TGTGCCAGCAGCCAAGATCTGCTAGCGGGAGGGCAAGATACGCAGTATTTT.

V usage is TRBV5-1 and J usage is TRBJ2-7, with 12 bases matching TRBD2. Germline CDR1 is SGHRS and CDR2 is YFSETQ. The CDR3 loop spans 14 amino acids. The J segment lost 4 bases and the V segment lost 2 bases, leaving 1 base of the junction unmatched. The CDR3, as DNA: TGCGCCAGCAGCTTTGGACTAGCGGGGTACGAGCAGTACTTC. Amino acids: CASSFGLAGYEQYF.

The chain joins TRBV7-8 to TRBJ1-1, with D unclear. Germline V gives CDR1 SGHVS, CDR2 FQNEAQ. The V gene lost 0 bases and the J gene lost 1 base, with 3 bases spanning the gap. This CDR3 spans 13 amino acids. The CDR3 here is CASSLAENTEAFF. The CDR3 nucleotides read TGTGCCAGCAGCTTAGCAGAGAACACTGAAGCTTTCTTT.